A single TCR beta chain is shown here with its context. Its antigen is not known. Only in-frame clones appear in the TCRdb table, and some are missing; sequencing was by immunoSEQ multiplex PCR. The repertoire holds roughly 62,000 clones, with roughly nine tenths as singletons. Germline values: CDR1 SQVTM, CDR2 ANQGSEA. Trimming left V 4 bases short and J 5 bases short, with 20 bases between. This CDR3 is built from 15 residues. The source of the sample is a study of OX40 agonist ivuxolimab in advanced cancers. Whole-study context: Dose-escalation patients' cancers were hepatocellular carcinoma, melanoma, renal cell or head and neck cancer. Having had anti-PD-1, anti-PD-L1 or anti-CTLA-4 therapy before was allowed, and 40% to 45% had some.

The study, taken as a whole, reports: Antigens targeted by the expanded peripheral T cells were not determined.

The gene calls are TRBV29-1 and TRBJ2-5; tentatively, D is TRBD1 (5 bases). The TCR comes from an adult with an advanced solid tumor such as melanoma, head and neck, liver or kidney cancer. This material consisted of CD4+ or CD8+ T cells sorted from blood, taken in a trial of the OX40 agonist ivuxolimab. DNA for the CDR3: TGCAGCGTTGGACGCCTAGGCAGGGTTGGTGAGACCCAGTACTTC. This translates into CSVGRLGRVGETQYF.